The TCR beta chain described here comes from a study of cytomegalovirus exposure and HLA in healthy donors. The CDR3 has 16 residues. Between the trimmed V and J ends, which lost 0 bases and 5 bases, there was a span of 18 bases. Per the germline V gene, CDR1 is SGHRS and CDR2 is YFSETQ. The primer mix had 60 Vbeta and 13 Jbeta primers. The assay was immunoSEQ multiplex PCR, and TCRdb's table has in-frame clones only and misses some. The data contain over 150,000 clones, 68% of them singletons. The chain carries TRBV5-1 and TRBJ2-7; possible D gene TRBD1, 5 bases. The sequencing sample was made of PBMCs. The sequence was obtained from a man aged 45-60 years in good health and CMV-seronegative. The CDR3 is CASSLAHLKGFNEQYF. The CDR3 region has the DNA TGCGCCAGCAGCTTGGCCCACTTAAAGGGGTTCAACGAGCAGTACTTC.